Presented here are 8 T cell receptor beta chains from one specimen sequenced in a study of cytotoxic CD8 clonotypes in ibrutinib-treated CLL. The table came from immunoSEQ multiplex PCR; TCRdb's copy has only in-frame clones and leaves some out. The sample contains tens of thousands of clones, less than 75% of which appear only once. The sequenced sample was PBMCs, obtained after 12 months of ibrutinib treatment. Receptors originate from a human donor with chronic lymphocytic leukemia.

The V call is TRBV21-1, the J call TRBJ2-7; the table calls TRBD2, which could not be checked here. TRBV21-1 is given as a pseudogene. This CDR3 has 20 amino acids. This CDR3 is CASSKGLAGGVRTNHYEQYF. As DNA, the CDR3 is TGTGCCAGCAGCAAGGGACTAGCGGGGGGTGTTCGAACCAACCACTACGAGCAGTACTTC.

This chain links TRBV6-1 with TRBJ2-7; tentatively, D is TRBD1 or TRBD2 (5 bases each). Between the trimmed V and J ends, which lost 0 bases and 0 bases, there was a span of 18 bases. This CDR3 has 18 amino acids. Per the germline V gene, CDR1 is MNHNS and CDR2 is SASEGT. This CDR3 is CASSEAGRGGSASYEQYF. In nucleotides, the CDR3 is TGTGCCAGCAGTGAAGCAGGCCGGGGCGGAAGCGCCTCCTACGAGCAGTACTTC.

This clone was detected only a few times. This chain links TRBV11-2 with TRBJ2-5; D is possibly TRBD2 (5 bases). The CDR3 runs 15 residues. V lost 7 bases and J 0 bases, leaving 15 bases between the germline ends. Germline V CDR1 and CDR2: SGHAT, FQNNGV. The CDR3 sequence is CASTPTMEDQETQYF. The DNA for the CDR3 is TGTGCCAGCACGCCTACGATGGAGGACCAAGAGACCCAGTACTTC.

The V gene is TRBV2, the J gene TRBJ2-1, with a weak D call TRBD2 (6 bases). The germline gives CDR1 SNHLY, CDR2 FYNNEI. The CDR3 is made up of 15 amino acids. The V end was cut by 7 bases, the J end by 8 bases, with 21 bases between. The DNA of the CDR3 is TGTGCCAGCAAGTTAAGGCTCGGGAGTAGCGATGAGCAGTTCTTC. Translated, it gives CASKLRLGSSDEQFF.

The gene calls are TRBV6-6 and TRBJ1-5, with D tentatively TRBD1 (5 bases). V was trimmed by 0 bases and J by 2 bases, leaving 11 bases between them. Germline assignment: CDR1 MNHNY and CDR2 SVGAGI (reference sequence). This CDR3 spans 16 amino acids. The CDR3 sequence is CASSYSTGGGNQPQHF. The CDR3, as DNA: TGTGCCAGCAGTTACTCGACGGGAGGGGGCAATCAGCCCCAGCATTTT.

The V and J genes are TRBV7-3 and TRBJ1-5, with 8 bases fitting TRBD1. From germline, CDR1 is SGHTA and CDR2 FQGTGA. The CDR3 is 15 residues long. The junction had 3 bases not matched to a gene; V was cut back by 5 bases and J by 0 bases. Here the CDR3 DNA reads TGTGCCAGCAGCGGACAGGGATATAGCAATCAGCCCCAGCATTTT. It is translated as CASSGQGYSNQPQHF.

The V and J genes are TRBV10-1 and TRBJ2-5; D might be TRBD2 (6 bases). Between the trimmed V and J ends, which lost 1 base and 2 bases, there was a span of 14 bases. Germline CDR1 reads WNHNN; CDR2 reads SYGVQD (reference sequence). This CDR3 region has 16 residues. This CDR3 is CASSEYVGEEQETQYF. The CDR3 DNA sequence: TGCGCCAGCAGTGAGTACGTCGGGGAGGAGCAAGAGACCCAGTACTTC.

The chain combines TRBV27 with TRBJ2-1; D call uncertain. V lost 2 bases and J 2 bases, leaving 10 bases between the germline ends. The V gene's germline CDR1 is MNHEY and CDR2 SMNVEV (reference sequence). The CDR3 is made up of 15 amino acids. CDR3 sequence: CASSLEAFPYNEQFF. In DNA form, the CDR3 reads TGTGCCAGCAGTTTAGAAGCGTTCCCCTACAATGAGCAGTTCTTC.